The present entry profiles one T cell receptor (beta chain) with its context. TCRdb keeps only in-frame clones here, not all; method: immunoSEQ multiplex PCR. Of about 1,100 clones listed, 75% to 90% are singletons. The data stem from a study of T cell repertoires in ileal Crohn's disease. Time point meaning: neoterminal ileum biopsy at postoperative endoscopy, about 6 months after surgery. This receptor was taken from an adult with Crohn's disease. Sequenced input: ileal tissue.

The CDR3 DNA reads as TGTGCCAGCTCACCTCCCGCAGGGGGCGGGTATGGCTACACCTTC. This sequence encodes CASSPPAGGGYGYTF. V usage is TRBV18 and J usage is TRBJ1-2, with 8 bases lining up with TRBD1. Germline V gene data show CDR1 as KGHSH and CDR2 as LQKENI. This CDR3 has 15 amino acids. Germline trimming cut 3 bases from V and 5 bases from J; bases unmatched to any gene: 8.